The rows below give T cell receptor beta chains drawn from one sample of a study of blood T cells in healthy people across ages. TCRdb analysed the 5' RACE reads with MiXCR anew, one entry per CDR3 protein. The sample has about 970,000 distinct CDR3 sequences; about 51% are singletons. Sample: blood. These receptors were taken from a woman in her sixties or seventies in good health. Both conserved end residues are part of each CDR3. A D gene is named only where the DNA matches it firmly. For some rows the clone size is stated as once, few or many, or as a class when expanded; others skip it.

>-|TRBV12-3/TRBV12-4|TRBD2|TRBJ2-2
TGTGCCAGCAGCCCCCCGACTAGCGGCCTCTGGGAGCTGTTTTTT
CASSPPTSGLWELFF
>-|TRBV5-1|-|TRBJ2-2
TGCGCCAGCAGCTTGGTCGGGAAGACCGGGGAGCTGTTTTTT
CASSLVGKTGELFF
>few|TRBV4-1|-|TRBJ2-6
TGCGCCAGCAGCCCGAGGGAACACCTCACAGACTCTGGGGCCAACGTCCTGACTTTC
CASSPREHLTDSGANVLTF
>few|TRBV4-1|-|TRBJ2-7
TGCGCCAGCAGCCAAGATCCCTCCAGGAACGAGCAGTACTTC
CASSQDPSRNEQYF
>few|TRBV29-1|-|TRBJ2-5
TGCAGCGTTCCTTCGACAGGACTCCTGACCCAGTACTTC
CSVPSTGLLTQYF
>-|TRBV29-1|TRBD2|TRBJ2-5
TGCAGCGTTGTCGGACTAGCGGGAGGGAACGGGGAGACCCAGTACTTC
CSVVGLAGGNGETQYF
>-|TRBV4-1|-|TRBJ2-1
TGCGCCAGCAGCCAAGAACCTAACAACAATGAGCAGTTCTTC
CASSQEPNNNEQFF
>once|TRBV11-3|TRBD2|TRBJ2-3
TGTGCCAGCAGCAAAGGGACTAGCGGGAGACAGACAGATACGCAGTATTTT
CASSKGTSGRQTDTQYF
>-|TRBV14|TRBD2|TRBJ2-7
TGTGCCAGCAGCCAAGGAGGCGGGAGGGCCTTCAATGAGCAGTACTTC
CASSQGGGRAFNEQYF
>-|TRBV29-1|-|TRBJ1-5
TGCAGCGTCGCTGCAGGGGTGGGGGTCTATCAGCCCCAGCATTTT
CSVAAGVGVYQPQHF
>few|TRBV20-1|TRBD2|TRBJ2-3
TGCAGTGCTAGGGGGCTAGCGGGGTACACAGATACGCAGTATTTT
CSARGLAGYTDTQYF
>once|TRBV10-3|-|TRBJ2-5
TGTGCCATCAGTGTAGCGGGGACAGGGTTAGAGACCCAGTACTTC
CAISVAGTGLETQYF
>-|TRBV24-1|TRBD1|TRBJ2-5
TGTGCCACCAGTGACCGGACAGGGTTGACAGAGACCCAGTACTTC
CATSDRTGLTETQYF
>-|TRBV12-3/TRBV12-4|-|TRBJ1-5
TGTGCCAGCAGTTTTACAGTCCCCGGCAATCAGCCCCAGCATTTT
CASSFTVPGNQPQHF
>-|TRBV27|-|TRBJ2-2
TGTGCCAGCACCCGTTTCTCGCCCAGGAACACCGGGGAGCTGTTTTTT
CASTRFSPRNTGELFF
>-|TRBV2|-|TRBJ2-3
TGTGCCAGCAGTGAACTCCCAGGGGCCGGAGATACGCAGTATTTT
CASSELPGAGDTQYF
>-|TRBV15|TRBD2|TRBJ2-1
TGTGCCACCAGCCGCTCAATGGGGACTAGCTACAATGAGCAGTTCTTC
CATSRSMGTSYNEQFF
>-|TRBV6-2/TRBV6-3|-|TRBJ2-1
TGTGCCAGCAGTTACGGGACCAACTTCGGCGCTGAGCAGTTCTTC
CASSYGTNFGAEQFF
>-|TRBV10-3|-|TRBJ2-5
TGTGCCATCAGTGAGTACCAAGAGACCCAGTACTTC
CAISEYQETQYF
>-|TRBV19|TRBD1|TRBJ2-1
TGTGCCAGTAGACGGGACAGGGGAGAACCTTACAATGAGCAGTTCTTC
CASRRDRGEPYNEQFF
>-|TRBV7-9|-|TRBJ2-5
TGTGCCAGCAGCGAAATGGGGTTTTCCTACGGGCAGTACTTC
CASSEMGFSYGQYF
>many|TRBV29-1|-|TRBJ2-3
TGCAGCGTACTGGCGAGCACAGATACGCAGTATTTT
CSVLASTDTQYF
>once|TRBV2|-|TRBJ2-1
TGTGCCAGCCTGGGAAACTCCTACAATGAGCAGTTCTTC
CASLGNSYNEQFF
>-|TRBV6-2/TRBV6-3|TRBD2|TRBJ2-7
TGTGCCAGCACTCCGGGGACTATGACCCACTACGAGCAGTACTTC
CASTPGTMTHYEQYF
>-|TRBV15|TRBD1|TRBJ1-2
TGTGCCACCAGCGGACGACAGGGGGACTATGGCTACACCTTC
CATSGRQGDYGYTF
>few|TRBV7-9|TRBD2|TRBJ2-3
TGTGCCAAGACCACCGGGACTAGTGGCACAGATACGCAGTATTTT
CAKTTGTSGTDTQYF
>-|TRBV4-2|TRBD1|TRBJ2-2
TGTGCCAGCAGCCAGAAGGACAGGCTCGCCGGGGAGCTGTTTTTT
CASSQKDRLAGELFF
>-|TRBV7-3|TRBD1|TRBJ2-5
TGTGCCAGCAGCTTAAAGGGACAGGGGCCTCAGTACTTC
CASSLKGQGPQYF
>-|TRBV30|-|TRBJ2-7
TGTGCCTGGAGTGGGCAGTACGAGCAGTACTTC
CAWSGQYEQYF
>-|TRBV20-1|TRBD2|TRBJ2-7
TGCAGTGCTAGGTCGGGAGGGCTGAATGAGCAGTACTTC
CSARSGGLNEQYF
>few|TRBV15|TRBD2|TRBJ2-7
TGTGCCACCAGCAGAGCCCTGGGGCTAGCGGGCGTCTCCTACGAGCAGTACTTC
CATSRALGLAGVSYEQYF
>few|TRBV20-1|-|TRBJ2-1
TGCAGTGATCCTGGGGGCTCCTACAATGAGCAGTTCTTC
CSDPGGSYNEQFF
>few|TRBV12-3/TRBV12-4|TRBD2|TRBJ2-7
TGTGCCAGCAGTTTGGCGGGAGGGGCTTACAATGAGCAGTACTTC
CASSLAGGAYNEQYF
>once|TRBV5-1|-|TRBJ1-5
TGCGCCAGCAGCTTTACAGGGTCCCCCAATCAGCCCCAGCATTTT
CASSFTGSPNQPQHF
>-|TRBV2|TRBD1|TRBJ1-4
TGTGCCAGCAGTCGCAGTCCAGGGGGACGTAATGAAAAACTGTTTTTT
CASSRSPGGRNEKLFF
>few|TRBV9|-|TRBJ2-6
TGTGCCAGCAGTGGTAGAGGGAGAGGGCCTCGGGCCAACGTCCTGACTTTC
CASSGRGRGPRANVLTF
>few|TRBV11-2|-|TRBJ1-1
TGTGCCAGCAGTCCCGGGGGCAGGGCTGAAGCTTTCTTT
CASSPGGRAEAFF
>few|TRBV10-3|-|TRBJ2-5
TGTGCCATCGGACCGGGGGAAGAGACCCAGTACTTC
CAIGPGEETQYF
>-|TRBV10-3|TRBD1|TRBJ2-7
TGTGCCATCAGTGATACTGGTGTGACAGGGGCCTACGAGCAGTACTTC
CAISDTGVTGAYEQYF
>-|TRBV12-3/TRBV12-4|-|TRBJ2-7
TGTGCCAGCAGCCAAGGACCTAGGGACTACGAGCAGTACTTC
CASSQGPRDYEQYF
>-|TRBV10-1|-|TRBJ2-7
TGCGCCAGCAGTGAGTCGGGGCGAGGGTACGAGCAGTACTTC
CASSESGRGYEQYF
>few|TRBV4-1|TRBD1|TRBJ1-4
TGCGCCAGCAGCCCTAAGCTAGGGACAGCTAATGAAAAACTGTTTTTT
CASSPKLGTANEKLFF
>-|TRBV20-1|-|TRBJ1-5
TGCAGTGCTAGAGATCCCCGCAGGGACGCCGATCAGCCCCAGCATTTT
CSARDPRRDADQPQHF
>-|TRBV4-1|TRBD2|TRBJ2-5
TGCGCCAGCAGCCTGACTAGCGGGAGTATGGAGACCCAGTACTTC
CASSLTSGSMETQYF
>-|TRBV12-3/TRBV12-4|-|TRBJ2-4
TGTGCCAGCAGTTTAGTGTGGGCAGCGGACCAAGTTCATGAGCAGTACTTC
CASSLVWAADQVHEQYF
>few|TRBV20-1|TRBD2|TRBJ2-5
TGCAGTGCTAGAGATCGGTACCCGACTAGCGGGAGATGGGAGACCCAGTACTTC
CSARDRYPTSGRWETQYF
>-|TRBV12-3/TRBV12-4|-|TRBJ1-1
TGTGCCAGCGCGCGGACTGAAGCTTTCTTT
CASARTEAFF
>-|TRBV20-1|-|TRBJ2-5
TGCAGTGCTCCCGTTATAGGAGAGCAGTACTTC
CSAPVIGEQYF
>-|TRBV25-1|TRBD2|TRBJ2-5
TGTGCCAGCAGTGAATTAGGAAGCGGGAGTAGGGAGACCCAGTACTTC
CASSELGSGSRETQYF
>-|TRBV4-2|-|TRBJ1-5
TGTGCCAGCAGCCCTGGACAAAGCAATCGGCCCCAGCATTTT
CASSPGQSNRPQHF
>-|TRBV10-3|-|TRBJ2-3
TGTGCCATCAGTGAGGTGACAGATACGCAGTATTTT
CAISEVTDTQYF